This T cell receptor beta chain stems from a study of T cells in Graves' hyperthyroidism and ophthalmopathy. Amplified TCR beta CDR3 regions derived from RNA transcripts. Using the HTBI primer set, a first-round RT-PCR was run on the TCR CDR3. Each CDR3 protein is one row after TCRdb ran MiXCR on the multiplex PCR reads. The sample includes hundreds of thousands of distinct CDR3 sequences, around 15% seen only once; the top ten take about 18%. This clonotype was found many times. The specimen was blood. This sequence was found in a woman aged 18-29 years with Graves' hyperthyroidism.

The CDR3: CASSLGGPGGPETQYF. The CDR3 DNA follows: TGTGCCAGCAGCTTAGGAGGGCCGGGAGGGCCCGAGACCCAGTACTTC. This chain uses TRBV13 with TRBJ2-5, with 8 bases matching TRBD2. Per the germline V gene, CDR1 is PRHDT and CDR2 is FYEKMQ (reference sequence). The CDR3 is 16 residues long. V lost 0 bases to trimming and J lost 5 bases; unmatched junction nucleotides: 8.